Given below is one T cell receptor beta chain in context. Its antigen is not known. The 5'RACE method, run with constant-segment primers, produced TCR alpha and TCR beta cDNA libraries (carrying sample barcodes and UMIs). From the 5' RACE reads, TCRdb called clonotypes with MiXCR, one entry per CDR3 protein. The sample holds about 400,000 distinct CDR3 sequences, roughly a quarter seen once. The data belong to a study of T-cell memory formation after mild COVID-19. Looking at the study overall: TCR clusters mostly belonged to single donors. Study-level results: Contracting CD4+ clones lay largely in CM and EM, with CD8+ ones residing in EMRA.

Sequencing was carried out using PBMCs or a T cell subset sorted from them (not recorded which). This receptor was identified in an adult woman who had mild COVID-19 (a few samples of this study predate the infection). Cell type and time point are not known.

For the CDR3, the DNA is TGCGCCAGCAGCCAAGAATGGAATAGCGGCTCCTACGAGCAGTACTTC. Its protein is CASSQEWNSGSYEQYF. The chain links TRBV4-3 to TRBJ2-7, with a weak D call TRBD2 (6 bases). The germline V gene encodes CDR1 LGHNA and CDR2 YSLEER. Trimming removed 0 bases at V and 0 bases at J, with 12 bases between. The CDR3 runs to 16 residues.